Each of the 3 T cell receptor beta chains below was sequenced from the same sample in a study of T cells after yellow fever vaccination. TCRdb re-derived calls from the 5' RACE reads in MiXCR, one entry per CDR3 protein. This sample has approximately 550,000 distinct CDR3 sequences, with roughly 14% found just once. The specimen comprised PBMCs, sampled on the day of the yellow fever booster vaccination. These receptors were taken from a man aged 25-45 years who received the YFV17D yellow fever vaccine.

This chain uses TRBV28 with TRBJ1-2; D gene uncertain. Trimming cost V 8 bases and J 4 bases, with 11 bases left between them. The CDR3 has 12 amino acids. CDR1 is MDHEN and CDR2 is SYDVKM in the germline V gene. For the CDR3, the DNA is TGTGCCAGCGCCGGACGGGGCTATGGCTACACCTTC. It specifies CASAGRGYGYTF.

The rearrangement joins TRBV28 to TRBJ2-7, with 7 bases aligning to TRBD2. CDR1 and CDR2 (germline): MDHEN, SYDVKM. CDR3 length: 19 residues. The junction had 25 bases not matched to a gene; V was cut back by 5 bases and J by 6 bases. As DNA, the CDR3 is TGTGCCAGCAGTACCCTCCGCGGGAGTTTTGGGGGGTCGTTCCTCGAGCAGTACTTC. Translating gives CASSTLRGSFGGSFLEQYF.

The gene calls are TRBV10-3 and TRBJ2-2; TRBD2 matches at 7 bases. The CDR3 has 17 residues. The germline CDR1 and CDR2 sequences are ENHRY and SYGVKD. V shed 4 bases, J shed 5 bases, and the junction held 13 bases outside the gene matches. The DNA for the CDR3 is TGTGCCATCAGTGGGTCGAGCGGGACCCGGGGAACCGGGGAGCTGTTTTTT. Its protein product is CAISGSSGTRGTGELFF.